This T cell receptor (beta chain) was recorded in a study of cytomegalovirus exposure and HLA in healthy donors. CDR3 length equals 15 residues. CDR1 is SGDLS, CDR2 YYNGEE, per germline. Trimming stripped 1 base from V and 3 bases from J, with 14 bases between. PCR primers comprised 60 Vbeta and 13 Jbeta primers. Some clones are missing from TCRdb's copy, which holds only in-frame ones; the method was immunoSEQ multiplex PCR. The data hold about 180,000 clones, with 85% observed a single time. The sequenced sample was PBMCs. The rearrangement links TRBV9 to TRBJ2-7; D perhaps matches TRBD1 (8 bases). The source of this sequence is a boy between 2 and 10 years old in good health and CMV-seronegative. The CDR3: CASSVNTGGDYEQYF. In nucleotides, the CDR3 is TGTGCCAGCAGCGTAAATACAGGGGGGGACTACGAGCAGTACTTC.